This entry describes one TCR beta chain. This entry is derived from a study of blood T cell repertoires in COVID-19. Study context: Sample material is recorded as cDNA or gDNA derived from T cells, B-cell-depleted T cells, or PBMCs.

Trimming took off 5 bases at V and 4 bases at J, with 15 bases between the two ends. CDR3 size: 15 residues. The V gene's germline CDR1 is SGHVS and CDR2 FQNEAQ. Methods used by the authors: Estimated nucleated cell counts came from reference gene primer amplification. Sequenced by immunoSEQ multiplex PCR; TCRdb stores in-frame clones only, minus some. V and J calls plus clone size are reproduced from that table; the DNA served to infer D and trimming. The sample contains some 100,000 clones, roughly 92% of which appear only once. The chain couples TRBV7-8 to TRBJ1-3; D is unclear. The source material was peripheral blood. This receptor was identified in a man aged 65-85 years with acute or convalescent COVID-19. This chain's CDR3 is CASSPAVGSGNTIYF. In nucleotides, the CDR3 is TGTGCCAGCAGCCCCGCCGTCGGGTCAGGAAACACCATATATTTT. The entire variable domain, with the rest obtained from reference TRBV7-8 and TRBJ1-3, is as follows: GAGVSQSPRYKVAKRGQDVALRCDPISGHVSLFWYQQALGQGPEFLTYFQNEAQLDKSGLPSDRFFAERPEGSVSTLKIQRTQQEDSAVYLCASSPAVGSGNTIYFGEGSWLTVV.